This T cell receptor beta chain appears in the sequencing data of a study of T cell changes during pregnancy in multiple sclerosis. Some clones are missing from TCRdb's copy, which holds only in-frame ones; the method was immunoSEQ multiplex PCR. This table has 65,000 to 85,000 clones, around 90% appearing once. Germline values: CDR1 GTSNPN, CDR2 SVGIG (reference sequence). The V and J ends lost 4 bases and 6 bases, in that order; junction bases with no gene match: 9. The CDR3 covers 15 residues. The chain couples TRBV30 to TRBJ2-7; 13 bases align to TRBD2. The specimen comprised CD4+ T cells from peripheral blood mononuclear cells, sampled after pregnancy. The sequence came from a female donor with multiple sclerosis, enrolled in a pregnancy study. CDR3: CAWTPGLAGLREQYF. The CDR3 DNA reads TGTGCCTGGACCCCGGGACTAGCGGGACTACGCGAGCAGTACTTC.